Presented here are 17 T cell receptor beta chains from one specimen sequenced in a study of blood T cell repertoires in COVID-19. Profiling relied on immunoSEQ multiplex PCR, and the TCRdb table lists in-frame clones only, not all of them. The repertoire consists of nearly 250,000 clones, with approximately 80% occurring once and the leading ten covering 1.5% to 2%. Sequenced: peripheral blood. The receptors shown here come from an elderly woman with acute or convalescent COVID-19.

This chain joins TRBV5-5 and TRBJ2-7; TRBD2 aligns across 12 bases. Germline trimming cut 1 base from V and 2 bases from J; bases unmatched to any gene: 4. Germline V lookup: CDR1 SGHKS, CDR2 YYEKEE (reference sequence). This CDR3 is 16 amino acids long. The CDR3 nucleotides read TGTGCCAGCAGCTTGTCCTCTAGCGGGAGGGCCTACGAGCAGTACTTC. It codes for CASSLSSSGRAYEQYF.

V gene TRBV7-8 combines with J gene TRBJ1-2; 7 bases are shared with TRBD1. The V segment lost 1 base and the J segment 4 bases; nucleotides outside the gene matches: 6. CDR1 is SGHVS and CDR2 is FQNEAQ in the germline V gene. The CDR3 runs 15 residues. CDR3 sequence (DNA): TGTGCCAGCAGCTTAGGGAATGCAGGGGGCTATGGCTACACCTTC. This sequence encodes CASSLGNAGGYGYTF.

The chain has TRBV29-1 and TRBJ2-3, with D possibly being TRBD2 (6 bases). V was shortened by 4 bases and J by 0 bases, with 20 bases between the two germline ends. The CDR3 is 17 residues long. Germline lookup yields CDR1 SQVTM and CDR2 ANQGSEA. CDR3 loop: CSVGGVRRGTSTDTQYF. The CDR3 nucleotides read TGCAGCGTTGGTGGGGTGAGGCGGGGAACTAGCACAGATACGCAGTATTTT.

This chain joins TRBV18 and TRBJ1-4; TRBD1 aligns across 7 bases. CDR1 and CDR2 (germline): KGHSH, LQKENI. The ends lost 1 base at V and 6 bases at J; junction bases unmatched: 8. There are 16 residues in the CDR3. The CDR3 reads CASSPRDGRGDEKLFF. Here the CDR3 DNA reads TGTGCCAGCTCACCACGAGACGGCAGGGGGGATGAAAAACTGTTTTTT.

The V call is TRBV20-1, the J call TRBJ2-3; D is unclear. The CDR3 spans 12 residues. Looked up from germline, CDR1 is DFQATT and CDR2 is SNEGSKA (reference sequence). V dropped 3 bases and J dropped 4 bases, with 8 bases sitting between them. CDR3 DNA: TGCAGTGCTAGTGGCGATGCAGATACGCAGTATTTT. It codes for CSASGDADTQYF.

This chain links TRBV3-1 (or the pseudogene TRBV3-2) with TRBJ1-2; perhaps TRBD1 as D (6 bases). This CDR3 has 14 amino acids. CDR1 and CDR2 from the germline V gene are LGHDT and YNNKEL (reference sequence). V lost 3 bases and J 3 bases, leaving 11 bases between the germline ends. The CDR3 DNA reads as TGTGCCAGCAGCCACACAGGGATAGACTATGGCTACACCTTC. Translating it yields CASSHTGIDYGYTF.

The sample holds one count of this clone. V gene TRBV7-2 combines with J gene TRBJ2-2; 7 bases agree with TRBD2. V was clipped by 5 bases and J by 4 bases; unmatched bases: 7. The CDR3 consists of 15 residues. Germline values: CDR1 SGHTA, CDR2 FQGNSA. This CDR3 reads CASSTRGGGTGELFF. As DNA, the CDR3 is TGTGCCAGCAGCACACGTGGGGGGGGCACCGGGGAGCTGTTTTTT.

The chain is built from TRBV7-9 and TRBJ2-1, with TRBD2 matching 9 bases. The germline gives CDR1 SEHNR, CDR2 FQNEAQ (reference sequence). V lost 5 bases, J lost 0 bases, and 14 bases stayed unmatched. This CDR3 region has 19 residues. The CDR3 DNA reads TGTGCCAGCAGCCCCGAGACTAGCGGAAGACGGAGCTCCTACAATGAGCAGTTCTTC. Encoded protein: CASSPETSGRRSSYNEQFF.

This chain uses TRBV6-5 with TRBJ2-5; 8 bases match TRBD1. Trimming at V came to 0 bases and at J to 9 bases, leaving 9 bases not matched to a gene. Per the germline V gene, CDR1 is MNHEY and CDR2 is SVGAGI. The CDR3 extends over 15 amino acids. The CDR3, as DNA: TGTGCCAGCAGTTACTCCGGACAGGGTCAAGTGGCCCAGTACTTC. It codes for CASSYSGQGQVAQYF.

This clone appeared many times. The J gene is TRBJ2-3, the V gene TRBV5-6, with 7 bases matching TRBD2. Germline CDR1 and CDR2: SGHDT and YYEEEE. CDR3 length: 16 amino acids. The V gene end was trimmed by 3 bases and the J gene end by 0 bases; junction bases not matched to a gene: 7. The DNA for the CDR3 is TGTGCCAGCAGCTCCCCGGGACTAAGAAGCACAGATACGCAGTATTTT. Translating gives CASSSPGLRSTDTQYF.

The chain recombines TRBV3-1 (or the pseudogene TRBV3-2) with TRBJ1-1; 8 bases are shared with TRBD1. This CDR3 comprises 13 residues. CDR1 and CDR2 (germline): LGHDT, YNNKEL (reference sequence). The trim removed 6 bases at V and 4 bases at J, leaving 4 bases unmatched. Here the CDR3 reads CASSHQGATEAFF. The CDR3 DNA reads TGTGCCAGCAGTCATCAGGGGGCCACTGAAGCTTTCTTT.

The genes are TRBV9 and TRBJ2-2, with 8 bases fitting TRBD2. Trimming cost V 4 bases and J 3 bases; bases outside gene matches: 14. CDR3 length: 18 residues. Germline assignment: CDR1 SGDLS and CDR2 YYNGEE. CDR3 DNA: TGTGCCAGCAGCCCCTTCCCCCTTAGCGGGGACTACACCGGGGAGCTGTTTTTT. It encodes CASSPFPLSGDYTGELFF.

The rearrangement uses TRBV7-2 and TRBJ1-2; D perhaps matches TRBD1 (6 bases). The CDR3 is made up of 16 amino acids. Germline V gene data show CDR1 as SGHTA and CDR2 as FQGNSA. Deletions cut 0 bases from V and 3 bases from J, with 14 bases between. For the CDR3, the DNA is TGTGCCAGCAGCTTAGCGAGGCCCCCAGGGGACTATGGCTACACCTTC. Translated, it gives CASSLARPPGDYGYTF.

The V gene is TRBV7-2, the J gene TRBJ2-5; a weak D match, TRBD2 (6 bases). The V gene's germline CDR1 is SGHTA and CDR2 FQGNSA. V was trimmed by 2 bases and J by 8 bases, leaving 12 bases between them. The CDR3 has 13 amino acids. The CDR3 loop reads CASSLSEAGTQYF. The DNA for the CDR3 is TGTGCCAGCAGCTTATCCGAGGCGGGAACCCAGTACTTC.

V usage is TRBV4-2 and J usage is TRBJ2-4; 14 nucleotides agree with TRBD2. Germline V gives CDR1 LGHNA, CDR2 YNFKEQ. V was clipped by 1 base and J by 7 bases; unmatched bases: 9. The CDR3 totals 18 residues. The CDR3 DNA follows: TGTGCCAGCAGCCAAGGCGCGGGACTAGCGGGAGCGGGGAACATTCAGTACTTC. Protein product: CASSQGAGLAGAGNIQYF.

This clone came up a few times. This sequence joins TRBV2 and TRBJ1-2; D uncertain. The CDR3 has 13 residues. Germline assignment: CDR1 SNHLY and CDR2 FYNNEI. The ends were cut back, 6 bases at V and 4 bases at J, with 12 bases in the middle. Here the CDR3 DNA reads TGTGCCAGCAGGCGACGGGATTCCTATGGCTACACCTTC. Translated: CASRRRDSYGYTF.

The chain uses TRBV15 and TRBJ2-7; 7 bases map to TRBD2. Germline CDR1 LNHNV, CDR2 YYDKDF (reference sequence). J was trimmed by 0 bases and V by 3 bases; bases with no gene match: 8. The CDR3 covers 16 residues. The CDR3 DNA is TGTGCCACCAGCAGGGGAGGGCAGGGCAGCTCCTACGAGCAGTACTTC. Translation: CATSRGGQGSSYEQYF.